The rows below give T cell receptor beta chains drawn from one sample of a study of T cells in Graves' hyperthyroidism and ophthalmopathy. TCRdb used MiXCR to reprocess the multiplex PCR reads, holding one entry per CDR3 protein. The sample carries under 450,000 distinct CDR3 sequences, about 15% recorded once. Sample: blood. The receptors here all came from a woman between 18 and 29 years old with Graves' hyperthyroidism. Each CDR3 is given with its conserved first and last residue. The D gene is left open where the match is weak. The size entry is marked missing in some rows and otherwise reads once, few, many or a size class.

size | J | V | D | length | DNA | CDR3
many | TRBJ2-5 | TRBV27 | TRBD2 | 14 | TGTGCCAGCAGTTTGACTAGCGGGAGAGAGACCCAGTACTTC | CASSLTSGRETQYF
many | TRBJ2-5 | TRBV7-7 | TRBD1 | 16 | TGTGCTAGCAGCTTTTCGTTCGGCAGGGGGCAGGAGACCCAGTACTTC | CASSFSFGRGQETQYF
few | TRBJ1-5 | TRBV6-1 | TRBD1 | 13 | TGTGCCAGCAAGGACAGGTTGAGTCAGCCCCAGCATTTT | CASKDRLSQPQHF
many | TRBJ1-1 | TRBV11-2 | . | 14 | TGTGCCAGCAGCCCGGCGGGAGGGGGGACTGAAGCTTTCTTT | CASSPAGGGTEAFF
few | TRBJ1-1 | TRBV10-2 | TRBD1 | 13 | TGCGCCAGCAGCCCGACAGGGGGGAGCAAAGCTTTCTTT | CASSPTGGSKAFF
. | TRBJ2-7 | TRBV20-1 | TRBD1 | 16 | TGCAGTGCTAGAGATCCCGACAGGGGTATCTCCTACGAGCAGTACTTC | CSARDPDRGISYEQYF
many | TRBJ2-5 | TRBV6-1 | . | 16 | TGTGCCAGCAGACGGGAGTCCGCTGAGCCTTCAGAGACCCAGTACTTC | CASRRESAEPSETQYF
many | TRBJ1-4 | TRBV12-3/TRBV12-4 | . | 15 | TGTGCCAGCAGCAGAGAGGCGGAATTTAATGAAAAACTGTTTTTT | CASSREAEFNEKLFF
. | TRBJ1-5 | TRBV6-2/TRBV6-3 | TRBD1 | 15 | TGTGCCAGCAGGGCTGGGGACAGCCCTTATCAGCCCCAGCATTTT | CASRAGDSPYQPQHF
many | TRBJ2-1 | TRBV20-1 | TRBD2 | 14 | TGCAGTGCCGATCGGGAGGCGATTTACAATGAGCAGTTCTTC | CSADREAIYNEQFF